One and the same sample provided the 13 T cell receptor beta chains below, sequenced in a study of cytomegalovirus exposure and HLA in healthy donors. 60 Vbeta and 13 Jbeta primers were used in PCR. Only in-frame clones appear in the TCRdb table, and some are missing; sequencing was by immunoSEQ multiplex PCR. This table has about 130,000 clones, approximately 80% appearing once. Input material: PBMCs. These receptors were taken from a man aged 18 to 29 in good health and CMV-seronegative.

The J gene is TRBJ1-1, the V gene TRBV19; D ambiguous. This CDR3 has 13 residues. CDR1 is LNHDA and CDR2 is SQIVND in the germline V gene (reference sequence). V was shortened by 0 bases and J by 6 bases, with 8 bases between the two germline ends. The CDR3 nucleotides read TGTGCCAGTAGTATAGACGGAGGATCTGAAGCTTTCTTT. This codes for CASSIDGGSEAFF.

This clone was recorded a few times. This chain links TRBV7-9 with TRBJ2-2; 8 positions agree with TRBD1. The CDR3 consists of 15 residues. J gave up 1 base and V 6 bases, and 4 bases lay outside the gene matches. Germline assignment: CDR1 SEHNR and CDR2 FQNEAQ (reference sequence). CDR3 sequence (DNA): TGTGCCAGCAGTCCGGGACAGGTGAACACCGGGGAGCTGTTTTTT. Translating gives CASSPGQVNTGELFF.

The chain has TRBV18 and TRBJ2-5; D ambiguous. Germline CDR1 KGHSH, CDR2 LQKENI. Between the trimmed V and J ends, which lost 3 bases and 5 bases, there was a span of 19 bases. CDR3 length: 16 residues. This CDR3 is CASSPSGRPSGETQYF. The CDR3 DNA reads TGTGCCAGCTCACCCTCGGGTCGACCGTCTGGGGAGACCCAGTACTTC.

This sequence joins TRBV4-2 and TRBJ2-7; 10 bases are shared with TRBD2. The J segment lost 0 bases and the V segment lost 1 base, leaving 0 bases of the junction unmatched. The CDR3 contains 15 residues. Germline V gene data show CDR1 as LGHNA and CDR2 as YNFKEQ. This CDR3 is CASSQGLAGSYEQYF. The CDR3 DNA reads as TGTGCCAGCAGCCAAGGACTAGCGGGCTCCTACGAGCAGTACTTC.

This clone was detected only once. This rearrangement joins TRBV29-1 to TRBJ2-7; 11 bases line up with TRBD1. Germline assignment: CDR1 SQVTM and CDR2 ANQGSEA. Germline trimming cut 8 bases from V and 2 bases from J; bases unmatched to any gene: 8. CDR3 length: 14 amino acids. DNA of the CDR3: TGCAGCCCTCCGGGGGACAGGGGGACCTACGAGCAGTACGTC. Translated: CSPPGDRGTYEQYV.

About this clone itself: Distinct nucleotide sequences in the sample also encode this CDR3. The CDR3 region is CASSSGQNYGYTF. In nucleotides, the CDR3 is TGTGCCAGCAGCTCCGGACAGAACTATGGCTACACCTTC. The rearrangement joins TRBV7-2 to TRBJ1-2, with D possibly matching TRBD1 (6 bases). The germline CDR1 and CDR2 sequences are SGHTA and FQGNSA. V was cut by 4 bases and J by 2 bases, with 8 bases left in between. The CDR3 has 13 residues.

This clone was recorded only once. The genes are TRBV6-5 and TRBJ1-1; 9 bases fit TRBD1. CDR1 MNHEY and CDR2 SVGAGI come from the germline V gene. Trimming took 0 bases from V and 7 from J; bases not matched to a gene: 3. This CDR3 is built from 14 residues. CDR3 sequence reads: CASSYSDRGGEAFF. The CDR3 coding sequence is TGTGCCAGCAGTTACTCGGACAGGGGAGGTGAAGCTTTCTTT.

V gene TRBV7-2 combines with J gene TRBJ1-1; D is unclear. CDR1 is SGHTA and CDR2 is FQGNSA in the germline V gene. This CDR3 spans 14 amino acids. With 0 bases removed from V and 7 bases from J, the gap between germline ends came to 12 bases. The CDR3 DNA is TGTGCCAGCAGCTTAGCCCTGGCCCTGGTTGAAGCTTTCTTT. Translation gives CASSLALALVEAFF.

The rearrangement joins TRBV7-3 to TRBJ2-7; possible D gene TRBD1, 6 bases. The CDR3 spans 13 residues. V was cut by 4 bases and J by 9 bases, with 16 bases left in between. CDR1 is SGHTA and CDR2 is FQGTGA in the germline V gene. For the CDR3, the DNA is TGTGCCAGCAGCTCAGACAGGCCGGGTCGGCAGTACTTC. Amino acid sequence: CASSSDRPGRQYF.

V is TRBV2 and J is TRBJ1-1; 9 nucleotides align to TRBD1. The V and J ends lost 5 bases and 1 base, in that order; junction bases with no gene match: 2. There are 14 residues in the CDR3. In germline, CDR1 is SNHLY, CDR2 FYNNEI. CDR3 sequence (DNA): TGTGCCAGCAGTAAGGGACAGGGGAACACTGAAGCTTTCTTT. It yields the protein CASSKGQGNTEAFF.

The V and J genes are TRBV7-3 and TRBJ2-2; TRBD2 agrees at 11 bases. The V gene end was trimmed by 5 bases and the J gene end by 5 bases; junction bases not matched to a gene: 7. The CDR3 runs 16 residues. Germline values: CDR1 SGHTA, CDR2 FQGTGA. Here the CDR3 reads CASSITSGSLTGELFF. CDR3 DNA sequence: TGTGCCAGCAGCATCACTAGCGGGAGTTTGACCGGGGAGCTGTTTTTT.

CDR3 protein: CASKPGQGNTGELFF. CDR3 sequence (DNA): TGTGCCAGCAAGCCGGGACAGGGTAACACCGGGGAGCTGTTTTTT. This chain uses TRBV5-5 with TRBJ2-2; TRBD1 matches at 9 bases. V was clipped by 6 bases and J by 2 bases; unmatched bases: 5. Per the germline V gene, CDR1 is SGHKS and CDR2 is YYEKEE (reference sequence). The CDR3 covers 15 residues. Variable domain in full (rest from reference TRBV5-5 and TRBJ2-2): DAGVTQSPTHLIKTRGQQVTLRCSPISGHKSVSWYQQVLGQGPQFIFQYYEKEERGRGNFPDRFSARQFPNYSSELNVNALLLGDSALYLCASKPGQGNTGELFFGEGSRLTVL.

Only one count was recorded for this clone. In nucleotides, the CDR3 is TGTGCCAGCTCACCATCCCTGAGCTCTGGAAACACCATATATTTT. Encoded protein: CASSPSLSSGNTIYF. The chain carries TRBV18 and TRBJ1-3; unclear D gene. V lost 2 bases and J 0 bases, leaving 8 bases between the germline ends. CDR1 and CDR2 from the germline V gene are KGHSH and LQKENI. The CDR3 totals 15 residues.